This TCR beta chain was sequenced in a study of blood T cell repertoires in COVID-19. Whole-study context: Researchers got acute and convalescent COVID-19 samples from the United States, Italy and Spain. From T cells, B-cell-depleted T cells, or PBMCs came the material, which was cDNA or gDNA.

Original processing notes: Amplification with reference gene primers provided the estimates of nucleated cell counts. Clones were sequenced by immunoSEQ multiplex PCR, and TCRdb holds only the in-frame ones, with some missing. That table gives V, J and clone size, and the DNA gave D and trimming. The sample includes fewer than 60,000 clones, 86% of them seen just once. This CDR3 spans 14 amino acids. Trimming left V 7 bases short and J 0 bases short, with 9 bases between. CDR1 and CDR2 from the germline V gene are LNHDA and SQIVND (reference sequence). This clonotype was sampled from a woman older than 75 with acute or convalescent COVID-19. The chain uses TRBV19 and TRBJ1-4; D remains ambiguous. Sample: peripheral blood. The chain's CDR3 is CASKPDATNEKLFF. In DNA form, the CDR3 reads TGTGCCAGTAAGCCCGATGCAACTAATGAAAAACTGTTTTTT.